The entry that follows covers one T cell receptor beta chain sequence. This CDR3 has 15 amino acids. V gave up 2 bases and J gave up 7 bases; unmatched junction bases: 10. Germline V gene data show CDR1 as SNHLY and CDR2 as FYNNEI. This sample was taken from a study of blood T cell repertoires in COVID-19. The wider study: The samples span acute and convalescent COVID-19 from the United States, Italy and Spain. PBMCs, B-cell-depleted T cells, or T cells were the source of the cDNA or gDNA that made up the material.

In the original workflow: Using reference gene primer amplification, nucleated cell counts were estimated. Assay: immunoSEQ multiplex PCR; the TCRdb copy retains only in-frame clones and omits some. V and J calls and clone size are copied from that table; D and trimming were computed from the DNA. In the table there are about 95,000 clones, more than 70% of which are singletons. The TCR was taken from a human donor in a cohort sampled during active COVID-19. The J gene is TRBJ2-7, the V gene TRBV2; 8 nucleotides line up with TRBD1. The sample taken for sequencing was peripheral blood. The CDR3 sequence is CASSENPGGAGEQYF. CDR3 nucleotides: TGTGCCAGCAGTGAAAATCCAGGGGGCGCGGGAGAGCAGTACTTC.